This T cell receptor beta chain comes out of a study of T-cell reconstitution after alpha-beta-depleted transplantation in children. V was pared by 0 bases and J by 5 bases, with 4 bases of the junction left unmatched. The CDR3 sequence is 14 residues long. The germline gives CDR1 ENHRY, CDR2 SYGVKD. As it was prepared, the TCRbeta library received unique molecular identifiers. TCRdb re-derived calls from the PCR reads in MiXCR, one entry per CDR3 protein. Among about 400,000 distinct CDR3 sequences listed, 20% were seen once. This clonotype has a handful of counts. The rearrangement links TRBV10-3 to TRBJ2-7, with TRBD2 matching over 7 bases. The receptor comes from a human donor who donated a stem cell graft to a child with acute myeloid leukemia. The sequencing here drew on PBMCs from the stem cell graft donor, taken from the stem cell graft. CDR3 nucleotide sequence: TGTGCCATCAGTGAGTCGGCTAGCGGCGACGAGCAGTACTTC. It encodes CAISESASGDEQYF.